Shown below are 14 T cell receptor beta chains from a single sample sequenced in a study of cytomegalovirus exposure and HLA in healthy donors. 60 Vbeta and 13 Jbeta primers were used in PCR. Assay used: immunoSEQ multiplex PCR; TCRdb lists only in-frame clones, some missing. The sample has approximately 160,000 clones, around 80% seen once. The sequencing input was PBMCs. These receptor sequences come from a woman in her forties or fifties in good health and CMV-seropositive.

The chain uses TRBV7-8 and TRBJ2-7; D ambiguous. The CDR3 sequence is 16 residues long. Germline lookup yields CDR1 SGHVS and CDR2 FQNEAQ. V shed 8 bases and J shed 0 bases, with 20 bases lying between them. CDR3 DNA: TGTGCCAGCGGGTTTCGTGGTGACCGACTCTCCTACGAGCAGTACTTC. Amino acids: CASGFRGDRLSYEQYF.

V gene TRBV11-2 combines with J gene TRBJ2-2, with a weak D call TRBD1 (6 bases). V was trimmed by 5 bases and J by 3 bases, leaving 13 bases between them. This CDR3 region has 15 residues. The germline CDR1 and CDR2 sequences are SGHAT and FQNNGV. The CDR3 protein is CASSPRGYYTGELFF. The CDR3 nucleotides are TGTGCCAGCAGCCCTAGGGGGTACTACACCGGGGAGCTGTTTTTT.

This clone showed up just once. The rearrangement joins TRBV6-6 to TRBJ2-1; D is possibly TRBD1 (5 bases). The germline CDR1 and CDR2 sequences are MNHNY and SVGAGI (reference sequence). The CDR3 runs to 16 residues. Trimming removed 6 bases from V and 0 bases from J, with 15 bases in between. The CDR3 DNA is TGTGCCAGCAGACGTTTGAGACAGAGCTCCTACAATGAGCAGTTCTTC. It encodes CASRRLRQSSYNEQFF.

The chain combines TRBV6-1 with TRBJ2-1; D may be TRBD2 (7 bases). The germline CDR1 and CDR2 sequences are MNHNS and SASEGT. This CDR3 spans 14 amino acids. Trimming removed 6 bases from V and 3 bases from J, with 12 bases in between. The CDR3 loop is CASSRGGGYNEQFF. DNA of the CDR3: TGTGCCAGCAGCCGGGGAGGGGGCTACAATGAGCAGTTCTTC.

This chain connects TRBV11-1 to TRBJ2-1, with 11 bases lining up with TRBD2. CDR1 and CDR2 (germline): SGHAT, FQDESV (reference sequence). V lost 4 bases and J lost 7; bases outside the gene matches: 6. CDR3 length: 15 residues. CDR3 sequence: CASSYSGGAGNEQFF. CDR3 coding DNA: TGTGCCAGCAGCTATAGCGGGGGGGCCGGTAATGAGCAGTTCTTC.

This clone was detected once. The chain couples TRBV7-8 to TRBJ2-2, with 7 bases matching TRBD2. The germline V gene encodes CDR1 SGHVS and CDR2 FQNEAQ. The CDR3 totals 16 residues. The V and J ends lost 6 bases and 6 bases, in that order; junction bases with no gene match: 13. CDR3 protein: CASSFLGGGKSGELFF. The CDR3 coding sequence is TGTGCCAGCAGTTTCTTGGGGGGAGGGAAGTCCGGGGAGCTGTTTTTT.

The chain recombines TRBV5-1 with TRBJ1-4, with TRBD1 matching 9 bases. Germline V gives CDR1 SGHRS, CDR2 YFSETQ. Germline trimming cut 2 bases from V and 7 bases from J; bases unmatched to any gene: 3. This CDR3 contains 14 residues. CDR3 nucleotides: TGCGCCAGCAGCTTACAGGGGGCAGGTGAAAAACTGTTTTTT. Translating gives CASSLQGAGEKLFF.

The V gene is TRBV19, the J gene TRBJ2-7; the match to TRBD1 covers 9 bases. The CDR3 is 15 amino acids. CDR1 is LNHDA and CDR2 is SQIVND in the germline V gene (reference sequence). Trimming at V came to 2 bases and at J to 3 bases, leaving 5 bases not matched to a gene. The CDR3: CASSIKPGQGYEQYF. The CDR3, as DNA: TGTGCCAGTAGTATAAAACCGGGACAGGGCTACGAGCAGTACTTC.

The CDR3 here is CASSLDPGGQAYGYTF. CDR3 in DNA: TGTGCCAGCAGCTTAGATCCGGGGGGACAGGCCTATGGCTACACCTTC. The rearrangement joins TRBV11-2 to TRBJ1-2; TRBD1 matches at 8 bases. The germline V gene has CDR1 SGHAT and CDR2 FQNNGV. The CDR3 extends over 16 amino acids. V dropped 0 bases and J dropped 4; count of bases not matched to a gene: 7.

A single count supports this clone. The V and J genes are TRBV30 and TRBJ1-5, with D hard to call. The CDR3 runs to 12 residues. The germline V gene encodes CDR1 GTSNPN and CDR2 SVGIG (reference sequence). With 2 bases removed from V and 9 bases from J, the gap between germline ends came to 11 bases. CDR3 residues: CAWSSPLGPQHF. DNA of the CDR3: TGTGCCTGGAGTTCCCCCCTAGGGCCCCAGCATTTT. The variable domain in full, with the rest retrieved from reference TRBV30 and TRBJ1-5, is SQTIHQWPATLVQPVGSPLSLECTVEGTSNPNLYWYRQAAGRGLQLLFYSVGIGQISSEVPQNLSASRPQDRQFILSSKKLLLSDSGFYLCAWSSPLGPQHFGDGTRLSIL.

The CDR3 sequence: CASKEPQGMNTEAFF. The CDR3 region has the DNA TGTGCCAGCAAGGAACCACAGGGGATGAACACTGAAGCTTTCTTT. The V call is TRBV28, the J call TRBJ1-1; 7 bases line up with TRBD1. Trimming took 7 bases from V and 0 from J; bases not matched to a gene: 8. Germline lookup yields CDR1 MDHEN and CDR2 SYDVKM. CDR3 size: 15 residues.

This clone has only one observation. Different DNA sequences within this sample yield the same CDR3. The chain combines TRBV5-1 with TRBJ1-1; the match to TRBD1 covers 7 bases. V gave up 4 bases and J gave up 3 bases; unmatched junction bases: 3. Germline CDR1 reads SGHRS; CDR2 reads YFSETQ. CDR3 length: 13 residues. The CDR3 nucleotides are TGCGCCAGCAGCCTTGACAGGGACACTGAAGCTTTCTTT. Amino acids: CASSLDRDTEAFF. Looking up the rest from reference TRBV5-1 and TRBJ1-1 gives the full variable domain: KAGVTQTPRYLIKTRGQQVTLSCSPISGHRSVSWYQQTPGQGLQFLFEYFSETQRNKGNFPGRFSGRQFSNSRSEMNVSTLELGDSALYLCASSLDRDTEAFFGQGTRLTVV.

On this clone itself: The sample carries other DNA sequences with the same CDR3. V gene TRBV6-6 combines with J gene TRBJ2-2; possible D gene TRBD2, 6 bases. Germline V gene sequence: CDR1 MNHNY, CDR2 SVGAGI (reference sequence). The ends were cut back, 0 bases at V and 5 bases at J, with 7 bases in the middle. This CDR3 has 14 amino acids. The chain's CDR3 is CASSYSTRTGELFF. Written as DNA, the CDR3 is TGTGCCAGCAGTTACTCGACTAGAACCGGGGAGCTGTTTTTT.

The rearrangement uses TRBV2 and TRBJ2-7, with a weak D call TRBD2 (5 bases). The germline CDR1 and CDR2 sequences are SNHLY and FYNNEI. There are 18 residues in the CDR3. V was clipped by 8 bases and J by 0 bases, with 26 bases between them. CDR3 loop: CASRELFLTGKNSYEQYF. The CDR3 DNA follows: TGTGCCAGCCGCGAGCTCTTTTTAACCGGGAAAAACTCCTACGAGCAGTACTTC.